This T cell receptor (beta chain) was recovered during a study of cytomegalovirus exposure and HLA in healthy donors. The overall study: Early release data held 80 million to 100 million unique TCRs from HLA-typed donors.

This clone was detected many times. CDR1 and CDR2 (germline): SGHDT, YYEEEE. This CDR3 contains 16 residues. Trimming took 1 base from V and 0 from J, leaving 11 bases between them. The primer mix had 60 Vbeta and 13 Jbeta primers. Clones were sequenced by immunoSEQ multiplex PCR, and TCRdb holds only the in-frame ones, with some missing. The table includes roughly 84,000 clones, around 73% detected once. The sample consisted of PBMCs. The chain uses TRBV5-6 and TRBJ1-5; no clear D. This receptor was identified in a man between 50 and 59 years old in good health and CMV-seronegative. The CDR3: CASSLRGTYSNQPQHF. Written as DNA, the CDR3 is TGTGCCAGCAGCTTGCGGGGAACATATAGCAATCAGCCCCAGCATTTT.